These T cell receptor beta chains were read from a single sample in a study of response to subunit inactivated influenza vaccine. TCRdb independently ran MiXCR on the RT-PCR reads; one entry per CDR3 protein. This table has a few hundred thousand distinct CDR3 sequences, over 20% appearing once. Sequenced here: PBMCs from blood, sampled 21 months after vaccination. These receptors all stem from a man between 50 and 70 years old who received an inactivated influenza vaccine. The CDR3 runs from the conserved cysteine through the conserved F or W. The D gene is left open where the match is weak. Expanded clones get a size class; other rows say once, few or many, or leave the size out.

TRBJ1-6 NA TRBV20-1 NA TGCAGTGGCACACAGACGATTTATAATTCACCCCTCCACTTT CSGTQTIYNSPLHF
TRBJ2-7 TRBD2 TRBV2 few TGTGCCAGCAGTGGAGGGACTAGAGTAAACGAGCAGTACTTC CASSGGTRVNEQYF
TRBJ2-7 NA TRBV5-1 NA TGCGCCAGCAGCTTGGCTCTCGGGACACCGATTCCCTACGAGCAGTACTTC CASSLALGTPIPYEQYF
TRBJ2-7 TRBD2 TRBV20-1 few TGCAGTGCCTCACTAGCGGGAAACTCCTACGAGCAGTACTTC CSASLAGNSYEQYF
TRBJ1-3 NA TRBV7-2 NA TGTGCCAGCAGCCCCGGTGGTGGGGGCGCAGGAAACACCATATATTTT CASSPGGGGAGNTIYF
TRBJ1-5 TRBD1 TRBV6-2/TRBV6-3 NA TGTGCCAGCAGCACCACCGGGACAGGGGGCAATCAGCCCCAGCATTTT CASSTTGTGGNQPQHF
TRBJ1-5 NA TRBV7-2 many TGTGCCAGCAGCCTATATCCGGGACAGCCCCAGCATTTT CASSLYPGQPQHF
TRBJ2-3 NA TRBV20-1 once TGCAGTGCTAGAGACCTAATTAGTAGCACAGATACGCAGTATTTT CSARDLISSTDTQYF
TRBJ2-7 NA TRBV27 NA TGTGCCAGCAGTCCTTCAGCACCCCCGAACTACGAGCAGTACTTC CASSPSAPPNYEQYF
TRBJ2-2 TRBD2 TRBV29-1 NA TGCAGCGTTAGGGGGACTAGCGGGAGGGTCGGAGTAACCGGGGAGCTGTTTTTT CSVRGTSGRVGVTGELFF
TRBJ1-6 NA TRBV4-3 many TGCGCCAGCAGCCAAGAATACAGGGTGGGGAGCTCCTATAATTCACCCCTCCACTTT CASSQEYRVGSSYNSPLHF
TRBJ2-3 NA TRBV7-9 NA TGTGCCAGCAAACAAGACAGGGTATGGGAGGTGACAGATACGCAGTATTTT CASKQDRVWEVTDTQYF
TRBJ2-2 TRBD2 TRBV15 NA TGTGCCACCAGCAGGGAGGGACTAGCAGGGACCGGGGAGCTGTTTTTT CATSREGLAGTGELFF
TRBJ2-7 NA TRBV20-1 NA TGCAGTGCTGGGCCGAGGGGGGAAGTGCAGTACTTC CSAGPRGEVQYF
TRBJ1-1 NA TRBV20-1 many TGCGGGGGACGGCGGAACACTGAAGCTTTCTTT CGGRRNTEAFF
TRBJ2-3 NA TRBV29-1 few TGCAGCGTTGAGGGGACCACAGATACGCAGTATTTT CSVEGTTDTQYF
TRBJ2-3 NA TRBV5-6 NA TGTGCCAGCAGCTCAACGGGTACGCAGTATTTT CASSSTGTQYF
TRBJ1-6 NA TRBV6-5 few TGTGCCAGCAGTTATCTGGACCCTCGTAAGAATTCACCCCTCCACTTT CASSYLDPRKNSPLHF
TRBJ2-2 TRBD1 TRBV11-2 NA TGTGCCAGCAGCTTTTACAGGGGAACCGGGGAGCTGTTTTTT CASSFYRGTGELFF
TRBJ2-7 TRBD1 TRBV12-3/TRBV12-4 few TGTGCCAGCACCTACAGGGGTCCCGAGCAGTACTTC CASTYRGPEQYF
TRBJ1-1 NA TRBV2 many TGTGCCAGCAAGATGGCCGAGAACACTGAAGCTTTCTTT CASKMAENTEAFF
TRBJ1-1 NA TRBV5-6 NA TGTGCCAGCAGCTTGTGGTTTAGCACTGAAGCTTTCTTT CASSLWFSTEAFF
TRBJ2-1 NA TRBV5-1 NA TGCGCCAGCAGCCATGAGGGCTCCCACAATGAGCAGTTCTTC CASSHEGSHNEQFF
TRBJ1-4 NA TRBV24-1 many TGTGCCACCAGTGACATTAATGAAAAACTGTTTTTT CATSDINEKLFF
TRBJ1-5 NA TRBV12-3/TRBV12-4 many TGTGCCAGCAGATTTGGGTATAGCAATCAGCCCCAGCATTTT CASRFGYSNQPQHF
TRBJ1-5 NA TRBV6-1 many TGTGCCAGCAGCCGGGGCATTAATAGCAATCAGCCCCAGCATTTT CASSRGINSNQPQHF
TRBJ2-3 NA TRBV20-1 NA TGCAGTGCTAATGCGCCTTTCCCCTTGGATACGCAGTATTTT CSANAPFPLDTQYF
TRBJ1-6 TRBD1 TRBV12-3/TRBV12-4 NA TGTGCCAGCAGTTACGGGACAGTGAATTCACCCCTCCACTTT CASSYGTVNSPLHF
TRBJ2-2 TRBD1 TRBV29-1 NA TGCAGCGGTGGACAGGGGCGGAACACCGGGGAGCTGTTTTTT CSGGQGRNTGELFF
TRBJ1-3 NA TRBV7-2 many TGTGCCAGCAGCGAGCTCCCCGAGGCAGCGGGAAACACCATATATTTT CASSELPEAAGNTIYF
TRBJ1-1 NA TRBV20-1 few TGCAGTGCTCCCAGGGGTTCGGGCACTGAAGCTTTCTTT CSAPRGSGTEAFF
TRBJ2-1 NA TRBV12-3/TRBV12-4 NA TGTGCCAGCACTTATTCCAATGAGCAGTTCTTC CASTYSNEQFF
TRBJ1-1 NA TRBV19 few TGTGCCAGTGGTGGGAGATCCACTGAAGCTTTCTTT CASGGRSTEAFF
TRBJ2-3 NA TRBV10-3 NA TGTGCCATCAGTGAGTCAGGACACCGCACAGATACGCAGTATTTT CAISESGHRTDTQYF